This T cell receptor beta chain was captured by sequencing in a study of memory CD4+ T cells and cytomegalovirus serostatus. Study summary: Donors were healthy Belgian adults, some 10 CMV seropositive and 20 to 25 seronegative.

Single viable CD3+CD4+CD8-CD45RO+ cells were sorted as the memory CD4+ T cells. Positive selection with CD4 microbeads enriched total CD4+ T cells. General study findings and limits: Each of some 67 CMV-associated TCRbeta sequences occurred in one to five individuals.

In the original processing: After removing out-of-frame reads, around 2.2 million distinct TCRbeta sequences remained. The data were produced by immunoSEQ multiplex PCR, yet TCRdb's version contains in-frame clones alone and is incomplete. V and J calls plus clone size are reproduced from that table; the DNA served to infer D and trimming. The sample has 25,000 to 30,000 clones, more than 75% seen once. With regard to this clone: Its antigen is unidentified.

CDR3 length equals 20 residues. Germline V lookup: CDR1 SGHVS, CDR2 FNYEAQ. The ends were cut back, 0 bases at V and 0 bases at J, with 21 bases in the middle. The chain links TRBV7-6 to TRBJ2-1, with D tentatively TRBD2 (6 bases). Sequenced input: memory CD4+ T cells from blood. This receptor was taken from an adult in good health and CMV-seronegative. The CDR3 bases are TGTGCCAGCAGCTTAGCGGGGGGAATTACTTTTCGCAGCTCCTACAATGAGCAGTTCTTC. This sequence encodes CASSLAGGITFRSSYNEQFF.